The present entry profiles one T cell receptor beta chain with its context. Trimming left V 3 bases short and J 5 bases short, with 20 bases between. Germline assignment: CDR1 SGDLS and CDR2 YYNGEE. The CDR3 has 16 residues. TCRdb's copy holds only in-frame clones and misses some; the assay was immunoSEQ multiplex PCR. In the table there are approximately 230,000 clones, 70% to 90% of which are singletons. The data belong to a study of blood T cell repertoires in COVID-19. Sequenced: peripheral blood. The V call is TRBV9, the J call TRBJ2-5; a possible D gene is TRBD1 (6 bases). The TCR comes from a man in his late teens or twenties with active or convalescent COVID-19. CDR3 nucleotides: TGTGCCAGCAGCGCGGACAGTTTGAGGGATTGGGAGACCCAGTACTTC. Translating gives CASSADSLRDWETQYF.